A selection of T cell receptor beta chains follows, all from one sample in a study of naive and memory T cell subsets. TCRdb recomputed calls from the UMI-ligation and nested PCR reads with MiXCR, one row per CDR3 protein. Of 25,000 to 30,000 distinct CDR3 sequences detected, roughly 5.2% appear once; the ten largest clones hold approximately 7.4%. The sequenced material came from blood. The receptor set was obtained from an adult in good health. Both conserved end residues are part of each CDR3. D genes are given only for firm matches. Clone size is given for some rows only: seen once, a few or many times, or a class if the clone is expanded.

size: many
V: TRBV7-9
length: 14
J: TRBJ1-4
D: .
DNA: TGTGCCAGCAGGCCCGGGACAACTAATGAAAAACTGTTTTTT
CDR3: CASRPGTTNEKLFF

size: many
V: TRBV7-2
length: 15
J: TRBJ2-1
D: TRBD1
DNA: TGTGCCAGCAGGTTGGACAGGGGGTTCTACGATGAGCAGTTCTTC
CDR3: CASRLDRGFYDEQFF

size: many
V: TRBV6-2/TRBV6-3
length: 12
J: TRBJ2-5
D: .
DNA: TGTGCCAGCAGCCCGGTCCGACAGACCCAGTACTTC
CDR3: CASSPVRQTQYF

size: many
V: TRBV7-2
length: 13
J: TRBJ2-3
D: .
DNA: TGTGCCAGCAGCTTAGGTAGCACAGATACGCAGTATTTT
CDR3: CASSLGSTDTQYF

size: many
V: TRBV7-6
length: 14
J: TRBJ2-1
D: TRBD2
DNA: TGTGCCAGCAGCTTGCTAGCGGGGTACAATGAGCAGTTCTTC
CDR3: CASSLLAGYNEQFF

size: .
V: TRBV12-3/TRBV12-4
length: 15
J: TRBJ2-2
D: .
DNA: TGTGCCAGCAGAGTTAGCGGTTCGAACACCGGGGAGCTGTTTTTT
CDR3: CASRVSGSNTGELFF

size: .
V: TRBV5-1
length: 14
J: TRBJ2-7
D: TRBD1
DNA: TGCGCCAGCAGCTTGGAACAGGGGGCGCACGAGCAGTACTTC
CDR3: CASSLEQGAHEQYF

size: medium-sized
V: TRBV28
length: 13
J: TRBJ1-1
D: .
DNA: TGTGCCAGCAGTCCCAGCGGACGGCGTGAAGCTTTCTTT
CDR3: CASSPSGRREAFF

size: few
V: TRBV29-1
length: 12
J: TRBJ2-1
D: .
DNA: TGCAGCGTTTGTAGAAGCTACAATGAGCAGTTCTTC
CDR3: CSVCRSYNEQFF

size: many
V: TRBV29-1
length: 13
J: TRBJ1-1
D: .
DNA: TGCAGCGTTGGGGAGGGGCCTGGGTCTAAAGCTTTCTTT
CDR3: CSVGEGPGSKAFF

size: many
V: TRBV5-1
length: 11
J: TRBJ2-4
D: .
DNA: TGCGCCAGCAGCGATGAAAACATTCAGTACTTC
CDR3: CASSDENIQYF

size: many
V: TRBV4-3
length: 16
J: TRBJ2-1
D: TRBD2
DNA: TGCGCCAGCAGCCGACTGACTAGCGGAAGCTACAATGAGCAGTTCTTC
CDR3: CASSRLTSGSYNEQFF

size: many
V: TRBV29-1
length: 13
J: TRBJ2-7
D: .
DNA: TGCAGCGTCTATATCGAGAGTGGATTCGAGCAGTACTTC
CDR3: CSVYIESGFEQYF

size: many
V: TRBV12-3/TRBV12-4
length: 16
J: TRBJ2-7
D: TRBD2
DNA: TGTGCCAGCAGTCCCGTGGGAACTAGCGGGATGTACGAGCAGTACTTC
CDR3: CASSPVGTSGMYEQYF

size: many
V: TRBV4-2
length: 15
J: TRBJ2-7
D: .
DNA: TGTGCCAGCAGCCAATCCTTAGCGGACTCCTACGAGCAGTACTTC
CDR3: CASSQSLADSYEQYF

size: .
V: TRBV24-1
length: 13
J: TRBJ2-1
D: .
DNA: TGTGCCACCAGTGATTCTAGCAGCTATGAGCAGTTCTTC
CDR3: CATSDSSSYEQFF

size: .
V: TRBV20-1
length: 13
J: TRBJ2-3
D: TRBD2
DNA: TGCAGTGCTAGCGGGAGGCCCACAGATACGCAGTATTTT
CDR3: CSASGRPTDTQYF

size: .
V: TRBV2
length: 16
J: TRBJ1-2
D: .
DNA: TGTGCCAGCAGTGATTCAATCGGGGGACCCCGCTATGGCGACACCTTC
CDR3: CASSDSIGGPRYGDTF

size: many
V: TRBV4-1
length: 17
J: TRBJ2-5
D: .
DNA: TGCGCCAGCAGCCAAGGGTTGGGAAGTGGGAGAAAAGAGACCCAGTACTTC
CDR3: CASSQGLGSGRKETQYF

size: many
V: TRBV10-3
length: 17
J: TRBJ1-5
D: TRBD1
DNA: TGTGCCATCAGTGAGTTCGGGACAGGAGCCGCAAGTCAGCCCCAGCATTTT
CDR3: CAISEFGTGAASQPQHF

size: many
V: TRBV7-8
length: 21
J: TRBJ1-1
D: TRBD1
DNA: TGTGCCAGCAGCTCAGGTAAAGTAGTTGGGACAGGAGTCACCCCGAACACTGAAGCTTTCTTT
CDR3: CASSSGKVVGTGVTPNTEAFF

size: many
V: TRBV6-2/TRBV6-3
length: 15
J: TRBJ2-2
D: .
DNA: TGTGCCAGCAGCCCGACCCGCGTGGGCACCGGGGAGCTGTTTTTT
CDR3: CASSPTRVGTGELFF

size: many
V: TRBV20-1
length: 13
J: TRBJ1-1
D: .
DNA: TGCAGTGCTTTGCAGGGACTGGGGACTGAAGCTTTCTTT
CDR3: CSALQGLGTEAFF